A single sample is the source of the 13 T cell receptor beta chains below, sequenced in a study of Ad26.COV2.S vaccination and SARS-CoV-2 variants. Measured with immunoSEQ multiplex PCR; TCRdb has only the in-frame clones, and not every one. The data hold about 350,000 clones, with 90% to 95% observed a single time. Sequencing used peripheral blood, obtained after recovery from COVID-19. These TCRs come from a human donor who had recovered from COVID-19.

The rearrangement links TRBV3-1 (or the pseudogene TRBV3-2) to TRBJ2-7; 8 nucleotides agree with TRBD1. The CDR3 contains 14 residues. The V gene's germline CDR1 is LGHDT and CDR2 YNNKEL (reference sequence). Losses at the gene ends were 4 bases for V and 0 bases for J; bases not matched to a gene: 2. CDR3 sequence: CASSRQGSSYEQYF. The CDR3, as DNA: TGTGCCAGCAGCCGACAGGGGAGCTCCTACGAGCAGTACTTC.

This chain uses TRBV27 with TRBJ2-7, with D maybe TRBD1 (6 bases). V shed 5 bases and J shed 1 base, with 21 bases lying between them. The CDR3 sequence is 17 residues long. Germline V gives CDR1 MNHEY, CDR2 SMNVEV (reference sequence). This CDR3 reads CASSLQFAGTRSYEQYF. In nucleotides, the CDR3 is TGTGCCAGCAGTCTACAATTCGCCGGGACAAGATCCTACGAGCAGTACTTC.

The chain combines TRBV16 with TRBJ1-1, with D hard to call. The germline V gene has CDR1 KGHSY and CDR2 FQNENV. Trimming took 6 bases from V and 5 from J, leaving 19 bases between them. This CDR3 comprises 15 residues. The CDR3 nucleotides read TGTGCCAGCAGTCCCCCCTCCATTTTGAGGACTGAAGCTTTCTTT. This sequence encodes CASSPPSILRTEAFF.

The gene calls are TRBV10-1 and TRBJ1-1, with TRBD1 matching 9 bases. This CDR3 region has 14 residues. V lost 7 bases and J lost 1; bases outside the gene matches: 4. Germline values: CDR1 WNHNN, CDR2 SYGVQD (reference sequence). CDR3 region: CASTSGQGNTEAFF. CDR3 DNA sequence: TGCGCCAGCACCTCGGGACAGGGGAACACTGAAGCTTTCTTT.

This chain joins TRBV7-6 and TRBJ2-5; 10 positions agree with TRBD1. The CDR3 totals 15 residues. The junction had 4 bases not matched to a gene; V was cut back by 5 bases and J by 1 base. CDR1 SGHVS and CDR2 FNYEAQ come from the germline V gene. The CDR3 loop reads CASSHRDRGQETQYF. CDR3 bases: TGTGCCAGCAGCCACCGGGACAGGGGCCAAGAGACCCAGTACTTC.

This chain joins TRBV11-2 and TRBJ2-7; D possibly corresponds to TRBD1 (6 bases). Per the germline V gene, CDR1 is SGHAT and CDR2 is FQNNGV. The CDR3 is 15 amino acids. The V gene lost 4 bases and the J gene lost 2 bases, with 15 bases spanning the gap. The CDR3 loop reads CASSSQTGFPYEQYF. CDR3 sequence (DNA): TGTGCCAGCAGCTCCCAGACAGGCTTTCCCTACGAGCAGTACTTC. Looking up the rest from reference TRBV11-2 and TRBJ2-7 gives the full variable domain: EAGVAQSPRYKIIEKRQSVAFWCNPISGHATLYWYQQILGQGPKLLIQFQNNGVVDDSQLPKDRFSAERLKGVDSTLKIQPAKLEDSAVYLCASSSQTGFPYEQYFGPGTRLTVT.

The V call is TRBV9, the J call TRBJ2-7, with TRBD1 matching 10 bases. Trimming took 8 bases from V and 4 from J; bases not matched to a gene: 3. Germline V gene lookup returns CDR1 SGDLS and CDR2 YYNGEE. The CDR3 totals 12 residues. This CDR3 reads CASGTGEYEQYF. The CDR3 DNA sequence: TGTGCCAGTGGGACAGGGGAATACGAGCAGTACTTC.

The chain couples TRBV3-1 (or the pseudogene TRBV3-2) to TRBJ2-7, with TRBD1 matching 8 bases. CDR1 is LGHDT and CDR2 is YNNKEL in the germline V gene (reference sequence). The V gene end was trimmed by 4 bases and the J gene end by 5 bases; junction bases not matched to a gene: 7. CDR3 size: 14 residues. This chain's CDR3 is CASSLRQGAHEQYF. The CDR3 DNA sequence: TGTGCCAGCAGCCTGCGGCAGGGGGCCCACGAGCAGTACTTC.

This chain uses TRBV4-1 with TRBJ2-1, with D uncertain. V was cut by 3 bases and J by 0 bases, with 6 bases left in between. The CDR3 totals 14 residues. The germline CDR1 and CDR2 sequences are MGHRA and YSYEKL. CDR3 sequence reads: CASSHTSSYNEQFF. The CDR3 DNA reads TGCGCCAGCAGCCACACGAGCTCCTACAATGAGCAGTTCTTC.

V usage is TRBV7-9 and J usage is TRBJ2-7, with D unresolved. This CDR3 has 12 residues. Germline V gene sequence: CDR1 SEHNR, CDR2 FQNEAQ (reference sequence). The germline V and J ends were trimmed by 5 bases and 1 base, with 6 bases remaining between them. The CDR3 spells CASSPQSYEQYF. The CDR3 DNA follows: TGTGCCAGCAGCCCACAGTCCTACGAGCAGTACTTC. Using reference TRBV7-9 and TRBJ2-7 for the parts outside the CDR3, the full variable domain is DTGVSQNPRHKITKRGQNVTFRCDPISEHNRLYWYRQTLGQGPEFLTYFQNEAQLEKSRLLSDRFSAERPKGSFSTLEIQRTEQGDSAMYLCASSPQSYEQYFGPGTRLTVT.

The chain carries TRBV3-1 (or the pseudogene TRBV3-2) and TRBJ2-1, with TRBD2 matching 11 bases. After removal of 1 base from V and 4 bases from J, the junction contained 0 bases not matched to a gene. Germline lookup yields CDR1 LGHDT and CDR2 YNNKEL (reference sequence). This CDR3 spans 15 amino acids. The CDR3 nucleotides read TGTGCCAGCAGCCAAGTAGCGGGGGGGTACAATGAGCAGTTCTTC. Encoded protein: CASSQVAGGYNEQFF.

Only one count was recorded for this clone. The rearrangement links TRBV20-1 to TRBJ1-3; D is unclear. The CDR3 consists of 11 residues. Germline lookup yields CDR1 DFQATT and CDR2 SNEGSKA (reference sequence). V shed 5 bases and J shed 4 bases, with 6 bases lying between them. CDR3 bases: TGCAGTGCTCTAGGGGGAAACACCATATATTTT. This codes for CSALGGNTIYF.

The rearrangement joins TRBV2 to TRBJ1-5, with 9 nucleotides matching TRBD1. CDR3 size: 14 residues. Unmatched junction bases numbered 5, after V lost 6 bases and J lost 5 bases. From germline, CDR1 is SNHLY and CDR2 FYNNEI. The CDR3 sequence: CASRRQGDYQPQHF. Here the CDR3 DNA reads TGTGCCAGCAGAAGACAGGGGGACTATCAGCCCCAGCATTTT.